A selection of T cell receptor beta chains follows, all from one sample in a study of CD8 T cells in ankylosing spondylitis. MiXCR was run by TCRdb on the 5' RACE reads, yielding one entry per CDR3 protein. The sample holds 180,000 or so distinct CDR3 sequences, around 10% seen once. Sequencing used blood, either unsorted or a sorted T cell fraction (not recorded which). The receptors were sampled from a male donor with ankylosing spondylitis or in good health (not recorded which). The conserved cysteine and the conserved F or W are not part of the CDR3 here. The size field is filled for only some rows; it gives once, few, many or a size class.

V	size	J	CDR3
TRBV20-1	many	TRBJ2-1	SATGTSGISYNEQF
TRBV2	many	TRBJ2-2	ASTGTFRTGELF
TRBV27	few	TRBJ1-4	ASQPGGTVNEKLF
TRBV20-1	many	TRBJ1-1	SARHPSGAEAF
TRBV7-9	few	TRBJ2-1	ASSLGSGGAYNEQF
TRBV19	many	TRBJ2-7	ASSIGPSGSYEQY
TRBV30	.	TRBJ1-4	AWSGIGTAGGKLF
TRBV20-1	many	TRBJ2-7	SADPGQGPYEQY
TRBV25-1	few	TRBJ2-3	ASSDPGRLSTDTQY
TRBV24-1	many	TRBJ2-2	ATSDPGLAGVITNTGELF
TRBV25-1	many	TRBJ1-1	ASTAGTGLTEAF
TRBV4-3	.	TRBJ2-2	ASSQDLEVLGELF
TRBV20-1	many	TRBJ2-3	SAKLAGRRLEQY
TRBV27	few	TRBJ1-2	ASSLDRGKGGYT
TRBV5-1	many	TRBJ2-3	ASTSGVRTDTQY
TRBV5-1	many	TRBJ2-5	ASSPSRETQY
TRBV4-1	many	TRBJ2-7	ASSQDSRGLGEQY
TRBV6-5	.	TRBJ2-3	ASSYNSGGPDTQY
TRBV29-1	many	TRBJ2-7	SVGSGAPAYEQY
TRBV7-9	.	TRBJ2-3	VSSTGTDTQY
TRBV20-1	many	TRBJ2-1	SVRSGAGGQF
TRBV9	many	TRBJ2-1	ASSPRGLQASYNEQF
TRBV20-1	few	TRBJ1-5	SAGGVPESNQPQH
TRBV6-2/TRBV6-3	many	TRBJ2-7	ASSYEGEGYEQY
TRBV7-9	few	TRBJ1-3	ASSLVHLGFSGNTIY
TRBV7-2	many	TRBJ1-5	ASSLRSDSNQPQH
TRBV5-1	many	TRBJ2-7	ASSPTVSQLYEQY
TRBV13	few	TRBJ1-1	ASSLRVTEAF
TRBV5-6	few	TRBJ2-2	ASSLGTGPGELF
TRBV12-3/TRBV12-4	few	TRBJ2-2	ASSLAGGERELF
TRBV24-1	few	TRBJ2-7	ATSDSQWDEQY
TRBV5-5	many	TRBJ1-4	ASSPLGGRVEKLF
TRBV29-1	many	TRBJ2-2	SGQVRAGELF
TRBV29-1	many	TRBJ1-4	SVAPGDEKLF
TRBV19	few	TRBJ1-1	ASSIKPGREAF
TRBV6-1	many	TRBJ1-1	ASKTARQGILNTEAF
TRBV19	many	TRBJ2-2	ASSPRSGTGELF
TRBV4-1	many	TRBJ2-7	ASSQESPGGLILSPSYEQY
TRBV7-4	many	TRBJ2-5	ASILPTQGNPPQQETQY
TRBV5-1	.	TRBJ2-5	ASSPRPREEGQETQY
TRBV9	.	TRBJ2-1	ASNRGGDEQF
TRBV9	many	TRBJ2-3	ASSTLPGQGASTDTQY
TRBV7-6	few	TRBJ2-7	ASSPTASEQY
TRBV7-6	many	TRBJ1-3	ASSLKGASGNTIY
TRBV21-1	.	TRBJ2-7	ASTLTGTSVSYEQY
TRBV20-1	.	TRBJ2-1	SALEGLAGTRGFGEQF
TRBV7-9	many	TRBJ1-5	ASSLDSDSNQPQH
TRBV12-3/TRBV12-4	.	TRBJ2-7	ASSRAGDEQY
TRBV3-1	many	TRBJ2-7	ASSPGRTYEQY
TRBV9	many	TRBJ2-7	ASSPGEGGQY
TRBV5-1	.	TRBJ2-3	ASSLEGTSGTDTQY
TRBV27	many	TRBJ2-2	ASSLSPNTGELF
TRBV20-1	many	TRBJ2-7	SARDGASPSGEQY